Listed below are T cell receptor beta chains from one sample, sequenced in a study of cytotoxic CD8 clonotypes in ibrutinib-treated CLL. Produced via immunoSEQ multiplex PCR; TCRdb's table is partial and in-frame only. The sample consists of around 91,000 clones, 70% to 90% of them appearing once. Sequencing used PBMCs, obtained before ibrutinib treatment. These receptors originate from a human donor with chronic lymphocytic leukemia. The CDR3 runs from the conserved cysteine through the conserved F or W. Fields, in order: J gene, V gene, D gene, clone size, CDR3 DNA, CDR3 protein. D genes are given only for firm matches. The size entry is marked missing in some rows and otherwise reads once, few, many or a size class.

>TRBJ2-1|TRBV4-3|.|.
TGCGCCAGCAGCCAAGACAGGGCAAGCTCCTACAATGAGCAGTTCTTC
CASSQDRASSYNEQFF
>TRBJ1-3|TRBV5-1|.|.
TGCGCCAGCAGCTTGGTCCGGGTCGGTAGAAACACCATATATTTT
CASSLVRVGRNTIYF
>TRBJ1-1|TRBV10-3|.|.
TGTGCCATCAGTTCGGACACCAACACTGAAGCTTTCTTT
CAISSDTNTEAFF
>TRBJ2-5|TRBV6-5|.|.
TGTGCCAGTAGCCGGGACCCCAAAGGGACCCAGTACTTC
CASSRDPKGTQYF
>TRBJ1-1|TRBV5-5|TRBD1|.
TGTGCCAGCAGCCAAGAGACAGGGGGCGCGGGAACTGAAGCTTTCTTT
CASSQETGGAGTEAFF
>TRBJ1-2|TRBV19|.|.
TGTGCCAGTAGTAGGGGGGGAACGGACTATGGCTACACCTTC
CASSRGGTDYGYTF
>TRBJ1-1|TRBV19|.|.
TGTGCCAGTAGTATTGAGAACACTGAAGCTTTCTTT
CASSIENTEAFF
>TRBJ2-3|TRBV20-1|.|.
TGCAGTGCTAGAATCGCAGATACGCAGTATTTT
CSARIADTQYF
>TRBJ1-1|TRBV5-8|.|.
TGTGCCAGCAGCTTGGCCAAGAGGGTGAACACTGAAGCTTTCTTT
CASSLAKRVNTEAFF
>TRBJ2-1|TRBV4-1|TRBD2|few
TGCGCCAGCAGCCGCCTTCAAGCGGGAGAGAATTACAATGAGCAGTTCTTC
CASSRLQAGENYNEQFF
>TRBJ1-5|TRBV5-8|TRBD1|.
TGTGCCAGCAGCCCGGGGACAGGATATAGCAATCAGCCCCAGCATTTT
CASSPGTGYSNQPQHF
>TRBJ1-1|TRBV6-5|.|.
TGTGCCAGCAGTTACTCGAAAGGGTACGCTGAAGCTTTCTTT
CASSYSKGYAEAFF
>TRBJ1-1|TRBV5-1|TRBD1|once
TGCGCCAGCAGACCACCCGGGACAGGAACTGAAGCTTTCTTT
CASRPPGTGTEAFF
>TRBJ1-4|TRBV2|.|.
TGTGCCAGCAGTGATCAACAGGGTATTGAAAAACTGTTTTTT
CASSDQQGIEKLFF
>TRBJ2-5|TRBV6-5|TRBD1|.
TGTGCCAGCCGGGACAGGGTGCCAGAGACCCAGTACTTC
CASRDRVPETQYF
>TRBJ2-2|TRBV5-1|TRBD2|.
TGCGCCAGCAGCTTGGGGCTAGCGGCGAACACCGGGGAGCTGTTTTTT
CASSLGLAANTGELFF
>TRBJ2-7|TRBV5-1|TRBD1|.
TGCGCCAGCAGCTTATCCGACAGGGGTCCCTTAACCTACGAGCAGTACTTC
CASSLSDRGPLTYEQYF
>TRBJ1-5|TRBV19|TRBD1|.
TGTGCCAGTACTCCAACCAAACAGGGGTATCAGCCCCAGCATTTT
CASTPTKQGYQPQHF
>TRBJ2-4|TRBV4-1|.|.
TGCGCCAGCAGCCAAGAGTGGGGGGTGGACAAAAACATTCAGTACTTC
CASSQEWGVDKNIQYF
>TRBJ2-5|TRBV7-3|TRBD2|.
TGTGCCAGCAGCTTGACCGGGACTAGCGGGAGGGAGACCCAGTACTTC
CASSLTGTSGRETQYF
>TRBJ2-5|TRBV19|.|.
TGTGCCAGTAGTCGGGACTTGGAGCGAAGCCAAGAGACCCAGTACTTC
CASSRDLERSQETQYF
>TRBJ1-3|TRBV2|TRBD1|.
TGTGCCAGTCAAGACAGGGGCTCTGGAAACACCATATATTTT
CASQDRGSGNTIYF
>TRBJ1-6|TRBV5-1|.|.
TGCGCCAGCAGCTTGGCCGGTTCGGCAGGGAATTCACCCCTCCACTTT
CASSLAGSAGNSPLHF
>TRBJ2-1|TRBV9|.|.
TGTGCCAGCAGCGTTCAGGGGTCCTACAATGAGCAGTTCTTC
CASSVQGSYNEQFF
>TRBJ1-1|TRBV28|.|.
TGTGCCAGCAGTTCCAGGGTAACTGAAGCTTTCTTT
CASSSRVTEAFF
>TRBJ1-1|TRBV9|.|.
TGTGCCAGCAGCGTAGACATGAACACTGAAGCTTTCTTT
CASSVDMNTEAFF
>TRBJ2-7|TRBV6-1|.|.
TGTGCCATCCGCGGCCCCCTCTACGAGCAGTACTTC
CAIRGPLYEQYF
>TRBJ2-7|TRBV7-3|TRBD2|once
TGTGCCAGCAGCTTAACCCCGTGGGGAGCGGGAGATTACGAGCAGTACTTC
CASSLTPWGAGDYEQYF
>TRBJ1-3|TRBV9|.|.
TGTGCCAGCAGCGTCGGTACACCATGGAACACCATATATTTT
CASSVGTPWNTIYF
>TRBJ1-1|TRBV20-1|.|.
TGCAGTGCTAGATTCGAGTTTTTAGCTTTCTTT
CSARFEFLAFF
>TRBJ2-5|TRBV7-3|TRBD2|.
TGTGCCAGCAGCTCAGTAGCGGGAGGGCCTGACCCAGAGACCCAGTACTTC
CASSSVAGGPDPETQYF
>TRBJ1-2|TRBV5-1|.|.
TGCGCCAGCAGCTTGGGGGATGGCAGCTATGGCTACACCTTC
CASSLGDGSYGYTF
>TRBJ1-5|TRBV5-4|TRBD1|.
TGTGCCAGCAGTCAGGACAGGCGAAGCAATCAGCCCCAGCATTTT
CASSQDRRSNQPQHF
>TRBJ2-7|TRBV19|TRBD2|.
TGTGCCAGTAGTATAAGGTCTGGACTAGCCCTCTACGAGCAGTACTTC
CASSIRSGLALYEQYF
>TRBJ2-2|TRBV9|TRBD2|.
TGTGCCAGCAGCCCGATGGCGGGAGGGAACACCGGGGAGCTGTTTTTT
CASSPMAGGNTGELFF
>TRBJ1-4|TRBV18|.|.
TGTGCCAGCTCACCACCGGGGCTACGATTCCTTAATGAAAAACTGTTTTTT
CASSPPGLRFLNEKLFF
>TRBJ2-7|TRBV4-1|.|.
TGCGCCAGCAGCCAAGAAGGTCGATTCGGCGGGGACTACGAGCAGTACTTC
CASSQEGRFGGDYEQYF
>TRBJ1-2|TRBV12-5|.|once
TGTGCTAGTGGTTTGGGGCGTTCCATCTATGGCTACACCTTC
CASGLGRSIYGYTF
>TRBJ2-1|TRBV11-3|.|.
TGTGCCAGCAGCCTTCGGGGGTACAATGAGCAGTTCTTC
CASSLRGYNEQFF
>TRBJ1-4|TRBV28|.|once
TGTGCCAGCACCCGATCCGGCGGAAACTCTGAAAAACTGTTTTTT
CASTRSGGNSEKLFF
>TRBJ2-4|TRBV15|.|once
TGTGCCACCAGCAGACCGACCCCCGGGGACATTCAGTACTTC
CATSRPTPGDIQYF